This T cell receptor (beta chain) appears in the sequencing data of a study of sequential checkpoint blockade in melanoma. About the study: TCRβ was sequenced from DNA of 91 pretreatment tumors.

As to this clone: Its specificity is unknown.

Study results and caveats: For nivolumab-first patients, baseline tumor clonality was associated with response.

The treatment here: randomized to nivolumab then ipilimumab (arm A) or the reverse (arm B). The V and J ends lost 5 bases and 3 bases respectively, with 15 bases between them. The CDR3 is 15 residues long. The germline V gene has CDR1 SGDLS and CDR2 YYNGEE. The repertoire was sequenced with immunoSEQ multiplex PCR; TCRdb's copy has only in-frame clones and lacks some. There are about 12,000 clones in the sample; about 28% occur only once, and roughly 19% lies in the top ten. The origin of this receptor is a human donor with melanoma. The chain uses TRBV9 and TRBJ2-1; D is perhaps TRBD1 (6 bases). The specimen was tumor tissue (inferred from file names), collected from a patient given nivolumab and ipilimumab in sequence. As DNA, the CDR3 is TGTGCCAGCAGTGAAGCGCAGGGGTTCTACAATGAGCAGTTCTTC. Its translation: CASSEAQGFYNEQFF.